This T cell receptor beta chain was documented in a study of a mutant IDH1 vaccine in newly diagnosed glioma. Study overall: Standard pretreatment was either radiotherapy, temozolomide, or, for most, radiochemotherapy with temozolomide. Week 35 was assigned to visit V12, and week 47 was assigned to visit V13.

As for this clone: Its antigen is unknown.

Libraries were prepared by immunoSEQ multiplex PCR; TCRdb keeps only in-frame clonotypes and omits some of them. This table has 45,000 to 60,000 clones, roughly 91% appearing once. Time point here: week 35, safety follow-up. One vaccine dose held 300 ug of mutant IDH1 20-mer peptide and came with topical imiquimod. The clonotype originates from a woman aged 40 to 49 with glioma. This material consisted of PBMCs, taken from a glioma patient whose treatment included an IDH1 peptide vaccine.

The CDR3 DNA reads as TGCGCCAGCAGTGACACCGAGGGCCTTACGAGCTACACCTTC. It specifies CASSDTEGLTSYTF. J is TRBJ1-2 and V is TRBV10-2; D gene ambiguous. The V end was cut by 3 bases, the J end by 9 bases, with 17 bases between. CDR1 and CDR2 (germline): WSHSY, SAAADI. The CDR3 contains 14 residues.